The next 30 T cell receptor beta chains were all read from a single sample in a study of OX40 agonist ivuxolimab in advanced cancers. Assay: immunoSEQ multiplex PCR; the TCRdb copy retains only in-frame clones and omits some. Of tens of thousands of clones listed, more than 75% were seen once; the top ten hold over 1.5%. The starting material was CD4+ or CD8+ T cells sorted from blood, obtained in a trial of the OX40 agonist ivuxolimab. These receptors were collected from an adult with an advanced solid tumor such as melanoma, head and neck, liver or kidney cancer.

By share of the sample, this clone is medium-sized. The V call is TRBV7-2, the J call TRBJ2-7; D is tentatively TRBD1 or TRBD2 (6 bases each). Trimming pared 8 bases from V and 0 bases from J, leaving 11 bases between. The germline V gene has CDR1 SGHTA and CDR2 FQGNSA. The CDR3 is 13 residues long. CDR3 loop: CASGRGDSYEQYF. The CDR3 nucleotides are TGTGCCAGCGGAAGGGGGGACTCCTACGAGCAGTACTTC.

The count of this clone is one. V usage is TRBV5-5 and J usage is TRBJ2-7, with D tentatively TRBD2 (5 bases). Germline V CDR1 and CDR2: SGHKS, YYEKEE (reference sequence). There are 13 residues in the CDR3. Deletions cut 4 bases from V and 3 bases from J, with 11 bases between. CDR3 nucleotides: TGTGCCAGCAGCAAAGAAGCGGACTACGAGCAGTACTTC. It codes for CASSKEADYEQYF.

The chain has TRBV20-1 and TRBJ1-2; D ambiguous. Germline CDR1 reads DFQATT; CDR2 reads SNEGSKA (reference sequence). The CDR3 contains 10 residues. The germline V and J ends were trimmed by 5 bases and 0 bases, with 1 base remaining between them. The CDR3 here is CSAPNYGYTF. As DNA, the CDR3 is TGCAGTGCTCCTAACTATGGCTACACCTTC.

The V call is TRBV19, the J call TRBJ2-3; no clear D gene. Trimming pared 5 bases from V and 0 bases from J, leaving 6 bases between. Germline-derived CDR1 and CDR2 are LNHDA and SQIVND (reference sequence). CDR3 length: 13 amino acids. The CDR3 region has the DNA TGTGCCAGTAGTGCCGGGAGCACAGATACGCAGTATTTT. This codes for CASSAGSTDTQYF.

V and J are TRBV2 and TRBJ1-1, with D possibly TRBD1 on 6 matching bases. The CDR3 is 15 amino acids. In germline, CDR1 is SNHLY, CDR2 FYNNEI. Trimming stripped 2 bases from V and 1 base from J, with 11 bases between. This CDR3 reads CASSEPPQGNTEAFF. CDR3 in DNA: TGTGCCAGCAGTGAACCTCCACAGGGGAACACTGAAGCTTTCTTT.

The chain carries TRBV11-3 and TRBJ2-5, with D possibly matching TRBD1 (5 bases). V was shortened by 0 bases and J by 4 bases, with 9 bases between the two germline ends. The length of the CDR3 is 14 residues. Germline CDR1 reads SGHNT; CDR2 reads YENEEA. The CDR3 nucleotides are TGTGCCAGCAGCTTAGACCCCCAGGGAGAGACCCAGTACTTC. This encodes CASSLDPQGETQYF.

This clone appeared once. The rearrangement uses TRBV5-1 and TRBJ1-2; 9 bases line up with TRBD1. With 2 bases clipped from V and 3 bases from J, the junction kept 5 bases outside the gene matches. The CDR3 covers 15 residues. CDR1 is SGHRS, CDR2 YFSETQ, per germline. The CDR3 DNA reads TGCGCCAGCAGCTTCCCGACAGGGGGGGACTATGGCTACACCTTC. Its protein is CASSFPTGGDYGYTF. Based on the CDR3 plus reference TRBV5-1 and TRBJ1-2, the full variable domain is KAGVTQTPRYLIKTRGQQVTLSCSPISGHRSVSWYQQTPGQGLQFLFEYFSETQRNKGNFPGRFSGRQFSNSRSEMNVSTLELGDSALYLCASSFPTGGDYGYTFGSGTRLTVV.

The V and J genes are TRBV18 and TRBJ1-3; D is perhaps TRBD1 (6 bases). The V and J ends lost 6 bases and 0 bases respectively, with 18 bases between them. The CDR3 has 17 amino acids. Germline values: CDR1 KGHSH, CDR2 LQKENI. The CDR3: CASSSTTGSSSGNTIYF. In DNA, the CDR3 is TGTGCCAGCTCGTCAACTACAGGGTCCTCCTCTGGAAACACCATATATTTT.

The V call is TRBV6-6, the J call TRBJ1-1, with TRBD1 matching over 7 bases. V was pared by 5 bases and J by 1 base, with 4 bases of the junction left unmatched. This CDR3 comprises 14 residues. Germline CDR1 is MNHNY and CDR2 is SVGAGI (reference sequence). In nucleotides, the CDR3 is TGTGCCAGCAGTCGGGACAGCCAGAACACTGAAGCTTTCTTT. Its translation is CASSRDSQNTEAFF.

The genes are TRBV6-1 and TRBJ1-2; D remains unclear. This CDR3 comprises 14 residues. Trimming left V 0 bases short and J 6 bases short, with 11 bases between. Germline V gene lookup returns CDR1 MNHNS and CDR2 SASEGT. The CDR3 sequence: CASSEASGPHGYTF. CDR3 DNA: TGTGCCAGCAGTGAAGCTTCTGGACCGCATGGCTACACCTTC.

As for this clone: Other DNA sequences from this sample encode an identical CDR3 as well. This sequence joins TRBV6-1 and TRBJ2-3; D is unresolved. Trimming stripped 6 bases from V and 6 bases from J, with 10 bases between. Germline V lookup: CDR1 MNHNS, CDR2 SASEGT. CDR3 length: 12 residues. The CDR3 loop reads CASSVGRDTQYF. DNA of the CDR3: TGTGCCAGCAGCGTCGGCCGCGATACGCAGTATTTT.

The table lists this clone with a count of one. This chain joins TRBV5-4 and TRBJ2-2; 8 nucleotides agree with TRBD1. This CDR3 region has 16 residues. Germline V lookup: CDR1 SGHNT, CDR2 YYREEE (reference sequence). V was pared by 3 bases and J by 4 bases, with 8 bases of the junction left unmatched. The CDR3 sequence is CASSSRTGQGTGELFF. As DNA, the CDR3 is TGTGCCAGCAGCTCCCGGACAGGGCAAGGCACCGGGGAGCTGTTTTTT.

The chain uses TRBV18 and TRBJ2-1; 10 positions agree with TRBD2. The J segment lost 3 bases and the V segment lost 2 bases, leaving 4 bases of the junction unmatched. Germline V gene data show CDR1 as KGHSH and CDR2 as LQKENI. The CDR3 has 16 amino acids. The CDR3 region has the DNA TGTGCCAGCTCACCATCACTAGCGGGGAACTACAATGAGCAGTTCTTC. Its translation: CASSPSLAGNYNEQFF.

A few counts support this clone. The V call is TRBV2, the J call TRBJ2-5, with unresolved D. Trimming removed 9 bases from V and 2 bases from J, with 7 bases in between. The CDR3 length is 11 residues. Germline values: CDR1 SNHLY, CDR2 FYNNEI. The CDR3 nucleotides are TGTGCCAGTAGCCAACAAGAGACCCAGTACTTC. This codes for CASSQQETQYF. Supplemented by reference TRBV2 and TRBJ2-5, the full variable domain reads EPEVTQTPSHQVTQMGQEVILRCVPISNHLYFYWYRQILGQKVEFLVSFYNNEISEKSEIFDDQFSVERPDGSNFTLKIRSTKLEDSAMYFCASSQQETQYFGPGTRLLVL.

The gene calls are TRBV5-4 and TRBJ1-2; no clear D gene. Between the trimmed V and J ends, which lost 0 bases and 2 bases, there was a span of 11 bases. CDR1 is SGHNT, CDR2 YYREEE, per germline (reference sequence). The CDR3 loop spans 15 amino acids. This CDR3 is CASSLVAGENYGYTF. The CDR3 region has the DNA TGTGCCAGCAGCTTGGTGGCAGGCGAGAACTATGGCTACACCTTC.

This clone was seen a handful of times. The V gene is TRBV18, the J gene TRBJ2-3, with unresolved D. Germline V gives CDR1 KGHSH, CDR2 LQKENI. The CDR3 has 12 amino acids. Trimming took 1 base from V and 5 from J, leaving 4 bases between them. Here the CDR3 reads CASSPRRDTQYF. CDR3 bases: TGTGCCAGCTCACCACGTCGAGATACGCAGTATTTT.

This clone has just one count. The chain recombines TRBV5-6 with TRBJ1-4; 7 bases align to TRBD1. Trimming cost V 0 bases and J 6 bases; bases outside gene matches: 5. The CDR3 has 15 amino acids. CDR1 is SGHDT, CDR2 YYEEEE, per germline. The CDR3 loop reads CASSLEQGRYEKLFF. DNA of the CDR3: TGTGCCAGCAGCTTGGAACAGGGGAGGTATGAAAAACTGTTTTTT. The entire variable domain, with the rest obtained from reference TRBV5-6 and TRBJ1-4, is as follows: DAGVTQSPTHLIKTRGQQVTLRCSPKSGHDTVSWYQQALGQGPQFIFQYYEEEERQRGNFPDRFSGHQFPNYSSELNVNALLLGDSALYLCASSLEQGRYEKLFFGSGTQLSVL.

This sequence joins TRBV11-2 and TRBJ2-2; TRBD2 aligns across 10 bases. This CDR3 contains 16 residues. The germline gives CDR1 SGHAT, CDR2 FQNNGV. V was pared by 4 bases and J by 7 bases, with 9 bases of the junction left unmatched. The CDR3 DNA reads TGTGCCAGCAGCTCATTAGCGGGAGGCAGGGGCGGGGAGCTGTTTTTT. It yields the protein CASSSLAGGRGGELFF.

The V and J genes are TRBV7-3 and TRBJ2-1; D call uncertain. There are 15 residues in the CDR3. V lost 2 bases, J lost 4 bases, and 12 bases lay in between. Germline V CDR1 and CDR2: SGHTA, FQGTGA. The CDR3 region is CASSLDMGMYNEQFF. CDR3 nucleotides: TGTGCCAGCAGCTTAGATATGGGTATGTACAATGAGCAGTTCTTC.

The CDR3 DNA reads as TGTGCCAGTAGTATCCGGCCGGAGGGAGACGGGGTAGAGCAGTACTTC. Protein: CASSIRPEGDGVEQYF. The chain combines TRBV19 with TRBJ2-7, with a tentative D call TRBD2 (6 bases). Germline CDR1 LNHDA, CDR2 SQIVND (reference sequence). Trimming pared 3 bases from V and 7 bases from J, leaving 22 bases between. The CDR3 extends over 16 amino acids. Based on the CDR3 plus reference TRBV19 and TRBJ2-7, the full variable domain is DGGITQSPKYLFRKEGQNVTLSCEQNLNHDAMYWYRQDPGQGLRLIYYSQIVNDFQKGDIAEGYSVSREKKESFPLTVTSAQKNPTAFYLCASSIRPEGDGVEQYFGPGTRLTVT.

V usage is TRBV5-1 and J usage is TRBJ2-2; perhaps D is TRBD1 or TRBD2 (6 bases each). V was clipped by 0 bases and J by 5 bases, with 14 bases between them. There are 16 residues in the CDR3. In germline, CDR1 is SGHRS, CDR2 YFSETQ. Here the CDR3 DNA reads TGCGCCAGCAGCTTGGAAGGGGGGCTTTCGACCGGGGAGCTGTTTTTT. Translation: CASSLEGGLSTGELFF.

The chain has TRBV30 and TRBJ2-1, with TRBD2 matching over 9 bases. Germline CDR1 reads GTSNPN; CDR2 reads SVGIG (reference sequence). The CDR3 is 14 amino acids. The V segment lost 3 bases and the J segment 0 bases; nucleotides outside the gene matches: 0. DNA of the CDR3: TGTGCCTGGAGACTAGCGGGCTCCTACAATGAGCAGTTCTTC. Its translation: CAWRLAGSYNEQFF.

This chain links TRBV28 with TRBJ2-7; TRBD2 matches at 10 bases. The CDR3 sequence is 15 residues long. Germline CDR1 and CDR2: MDHEN and SYDVKM. V dropped 6 bases and J dropped 6; count of bases not matched to a gene: 11. The CDR3 protein is CASSASGRAYGEQYF. The CDR3 bases are TGTGCCAGCAGCGCCAGCGGGAGGGCCTACGGCGAGCAGTACTTC. Filled out from reference TRBV28 and TRBJ2-7, the complete variable domain reads DVKVTQSSRYLVKRTGEKVFLECVQDMDHENMFWYRQDPGLGLRLIYFSYDVKMKEKGDIPEGYSVSREKKERFSLILESASTNQTSMYLCASSASGRAYGEQYFGPGTRLTVT.

V usage is TRBV6-6 and J usage is TRBJ2-3; 8 bases fit TRBD2. This CDR3 contains 13 residues. Trimming cost V 9 bases and J 6 bases; bases outside gene matches: 8. Looked up from germline, CDR1 is MNHNY and CDR2 is SVGAGI (reference sequence). The CDR3 region is CASSGDGQDTQYF. CDR3 coding DNA: TGTGCCAGTAGCGGGGATGGGCAGGATACGCAGTATTTT.

This chain links TRBV15 with TRBJ1-2, with D uncertain. Trimming cost V 3 bases and J 2 bases, with 7 bases left between them. The germline V gene encodes CDR1 LNHNV and CDR2 YYDKDF (reference sequence). This CDR3 is 13 amino acids long. The CDR3 is CATSSGQNYGYTF. The CDR3 DNA is TGTGCCACCAGCAGCGGGCAGAACTATGGCTACACCTTC.

This sequence joins TRBV6-1 and TRBJ2-7; weak D call: TRBD2 (6 bases). Trimming removed 8 bases at V and 3 bases at J, with 17 bases between. Looked up from germline, CDR1 is MNHNS and CDR2 is SASEGT. The CDR3 covers 14 residues. CDR3 loop: CASSILSGLYEQYF. The CDR3 DNA is TGTGCCAGCTCCATTCTTAGCGGCCTCTACGAGCAGTACTTC.

V and J are TRBV19 and TRBJ1-1; D is possibly TRBD1 (5 bases). Germline assignment: CDR1 LNHDA and CDR2 SQIVND (reference sequence). Between the trimmed V and J ends, which lost 6 bases and 3 bases, there was a span of 11 bases. The CDR3 contains 13 residues. For the CDR3, the DNA is TGTGCCAGTAGAGCTTGGGGGGACACTGAAGCTTTCTTT. Translating it yields CASRAWGDTEAFF.

Concerning this clone: The junction departs from germline at one end; a sequencing error may be responsible. The J gene is TRBJ1-2, the V gene TRBV6-1, with TRBD1 as a possible D gene (5 bases). The CDR3 is 13 amino acids. Germline values: CDR1 MNHNS, CDR2 SASEGT. CDR3 in amino acids: CASREGTGGGYTF. The CDR3 nucleotides are TGTGCCAGCAGGGAAGGGACCGGCGGTGGCTACACCTTC.

The V gene is TRBV5-6, the J gene TRBJ1-2; the match to TRBD1 covers 8 bases. The CDR3 consists of 15 residues. CDR1 SGHDT and CDR2 YYEEEE come from the germline V gene. J lost 0 bases, V lost 4 bases, and 5 bases had no gene match. The CDR3 DNA sequence: TGTGCCAGCAGCCCAGGGACAGGAGCTAACTATGGCTACACCTTC. Encoded protein: CASSPGTGANYGYTF.

The chain uses TRBV9 and TRBJ2-7, with 9 bases lining up with TRBD2. J gave up 3 bases and V 0 bases, and 4 bases lay outside the gene matches. This CDR3 contains 15 residues. CDR1 is SGDLS and CDR2 is YYNGEE in the germline V gene. The DNA for the CDR3 is TGTGCCAGCAGCGTAGGAAGCGGGAGGTTCTACGAGCAGTACTTC. This codes for CASSVGSGRFYEQYF.